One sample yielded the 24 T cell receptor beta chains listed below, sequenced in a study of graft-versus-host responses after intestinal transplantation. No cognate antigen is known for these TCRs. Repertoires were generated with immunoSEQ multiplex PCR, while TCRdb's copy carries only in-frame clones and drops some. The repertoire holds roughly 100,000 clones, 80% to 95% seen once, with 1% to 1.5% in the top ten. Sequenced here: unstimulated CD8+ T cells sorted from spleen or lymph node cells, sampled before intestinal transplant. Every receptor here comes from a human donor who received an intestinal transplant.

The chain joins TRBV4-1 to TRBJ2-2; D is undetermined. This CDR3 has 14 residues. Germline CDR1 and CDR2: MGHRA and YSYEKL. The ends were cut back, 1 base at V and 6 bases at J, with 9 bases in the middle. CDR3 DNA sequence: TGCGCCAGCAGCCAAGCCCCGGATCCCGGGGAGCTGTTTTTT. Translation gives CASSQAPDPGELFF.

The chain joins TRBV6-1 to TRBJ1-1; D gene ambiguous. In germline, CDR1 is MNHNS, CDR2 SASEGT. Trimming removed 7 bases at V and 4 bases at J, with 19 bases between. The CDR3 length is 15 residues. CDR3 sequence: CASIPEDTWGTEAFF. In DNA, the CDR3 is TGTGCCAGCATCCCAGAGGATACCTGGGGCACTGAAGCTTTCTTT.

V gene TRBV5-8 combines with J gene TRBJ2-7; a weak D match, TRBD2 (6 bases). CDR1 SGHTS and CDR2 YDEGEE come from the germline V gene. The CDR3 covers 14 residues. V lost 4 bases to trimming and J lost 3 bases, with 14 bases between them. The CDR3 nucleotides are TGTGCCAGCAGCCGGTTAAACGGGGGCTACGAGCAGTACTTC. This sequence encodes CASSRLNGGYEQYF.

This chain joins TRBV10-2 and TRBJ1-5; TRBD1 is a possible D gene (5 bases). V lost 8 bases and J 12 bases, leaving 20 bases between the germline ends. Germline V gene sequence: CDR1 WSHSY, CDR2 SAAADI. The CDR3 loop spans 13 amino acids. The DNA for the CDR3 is TGCGCCAGCCTATCGGGGTGGCAGGGTCTCCAGCATTTT. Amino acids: CASLSGWQGLQHF.

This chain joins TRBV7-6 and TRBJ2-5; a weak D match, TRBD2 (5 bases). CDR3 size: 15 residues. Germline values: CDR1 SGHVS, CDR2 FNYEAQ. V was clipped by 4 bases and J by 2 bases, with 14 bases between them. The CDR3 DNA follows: TGTGCCAGCAGCTACCTGGCGTCGGGGCAAGAGACCCAGTACTTC. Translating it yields CASSYLASGQETQYF.

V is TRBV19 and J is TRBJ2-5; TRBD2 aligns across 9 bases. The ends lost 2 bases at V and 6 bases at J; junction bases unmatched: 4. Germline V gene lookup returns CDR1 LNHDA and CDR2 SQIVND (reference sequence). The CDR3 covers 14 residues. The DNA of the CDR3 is TGTGCCAGTAGTATATCGGCGGGGGGGCAGACCCAGTACTTC. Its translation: CASSISAGGQTQYF.

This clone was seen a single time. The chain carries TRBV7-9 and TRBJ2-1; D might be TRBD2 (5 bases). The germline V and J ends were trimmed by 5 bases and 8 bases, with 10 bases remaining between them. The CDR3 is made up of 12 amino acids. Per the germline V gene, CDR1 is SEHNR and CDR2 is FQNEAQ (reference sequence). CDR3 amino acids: CASSPRVDEQFF. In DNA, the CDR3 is TGTGCCAGCAGCCCGAGGGTGGATGAGCAGTTCTTC.

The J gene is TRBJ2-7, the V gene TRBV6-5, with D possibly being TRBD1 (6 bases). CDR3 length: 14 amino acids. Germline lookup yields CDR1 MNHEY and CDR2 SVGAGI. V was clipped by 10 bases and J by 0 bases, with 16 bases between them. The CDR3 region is CAISGELSSYEQYF. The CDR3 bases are TGTGCCATCTCAGGGGAGTTAAGCTCCTACGAGCAGTACTTC.

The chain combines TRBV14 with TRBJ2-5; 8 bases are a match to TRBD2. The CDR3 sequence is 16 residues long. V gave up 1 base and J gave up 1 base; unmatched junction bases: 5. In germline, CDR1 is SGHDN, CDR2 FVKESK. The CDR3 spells CASSQGGAGAQETQYF. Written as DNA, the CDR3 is TGTGCCAGCAGCCAAGGGGGAGCGGGGGCCCAAGAGACCCAGTACTTC.

The CDR3 DNA reads as TGTGCCAGCAGTACAGGGATTGAAACGTCCGAGCAGTACTTC. Its protein is CASSTGIETSEQYF. The chain combines TRBV11-2 with TRBJ2-7; tentatively, D is TRBD1 (6 bases). The CDR3 is 14 residues long. Trimming stripped 6 bases from V and 6 bases from J, with 18 bases between. Germline V gene data show CDR1 as SGHAT and CDR2 as FQNNGV.

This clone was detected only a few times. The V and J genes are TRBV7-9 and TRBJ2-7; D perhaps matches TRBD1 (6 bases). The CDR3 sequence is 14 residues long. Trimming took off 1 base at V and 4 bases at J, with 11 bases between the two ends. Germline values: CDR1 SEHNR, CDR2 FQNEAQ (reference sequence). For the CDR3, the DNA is TGTGCCAGCAGCTTAGTGGGGGCACAGTACGAGCAGTACTTC. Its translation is CASSLVGAQYEQYF.

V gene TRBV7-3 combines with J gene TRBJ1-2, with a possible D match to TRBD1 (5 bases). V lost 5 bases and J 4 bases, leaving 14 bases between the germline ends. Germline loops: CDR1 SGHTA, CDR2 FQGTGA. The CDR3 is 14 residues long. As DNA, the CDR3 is TGTGCCAGCAGCGCCTACGACAGACTCTATGGCTACACCTTC. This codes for CASSAYDRLYGYTF. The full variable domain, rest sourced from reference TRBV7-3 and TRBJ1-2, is GAGVSQTPSNKVTEKGKYVELRCDPISGHTALYWYRQSLGQGPEFLIYFQGTGAADDSGLPNDRFFAVRPEGSVSTLKIQRTERGDSAVYLCASSAYDRLYGYTFGSGTRLTVV.

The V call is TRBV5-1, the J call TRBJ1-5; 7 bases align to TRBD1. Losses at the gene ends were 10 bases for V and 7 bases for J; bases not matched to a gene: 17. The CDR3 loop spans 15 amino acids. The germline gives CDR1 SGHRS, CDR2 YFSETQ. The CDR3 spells CAPSGRGHTGQPQHF. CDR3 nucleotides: TGCGCCCCATCCGGGAGGGGGCACACAGGGCAGCCCCAGCATTTT.

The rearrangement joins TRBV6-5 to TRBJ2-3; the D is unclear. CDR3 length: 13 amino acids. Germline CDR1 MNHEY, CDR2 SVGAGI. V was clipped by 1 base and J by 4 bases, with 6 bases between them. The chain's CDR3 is CASSYWSADTQYF. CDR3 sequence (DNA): TGTGCCAGCAGTTACTGGTCAGCAGATACGCAGTATTTT.

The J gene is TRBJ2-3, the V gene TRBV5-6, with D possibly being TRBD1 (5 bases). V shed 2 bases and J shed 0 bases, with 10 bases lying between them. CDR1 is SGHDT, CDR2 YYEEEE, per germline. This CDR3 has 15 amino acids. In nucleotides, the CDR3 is TGTGCCAGCAGCTTTTGGGCAGGGAGCACAGATACGCAGTATTTT. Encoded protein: CASSFWAGSTDTQYF.

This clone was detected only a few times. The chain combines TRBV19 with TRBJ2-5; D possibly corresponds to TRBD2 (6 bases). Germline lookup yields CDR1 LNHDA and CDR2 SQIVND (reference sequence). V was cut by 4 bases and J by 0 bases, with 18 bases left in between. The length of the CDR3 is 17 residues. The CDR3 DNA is TGTGCCAGTAGTACAAGCGCGGGGACGGAGAACCAAGAGACCCAGTACTTC. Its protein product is CASSTSAGTENQETQYF.

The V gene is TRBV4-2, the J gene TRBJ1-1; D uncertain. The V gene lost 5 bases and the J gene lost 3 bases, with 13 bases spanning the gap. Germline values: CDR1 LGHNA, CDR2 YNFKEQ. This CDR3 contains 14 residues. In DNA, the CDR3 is TGTGCCAGCAGCTACGTTCCCGGAGACACTGAAGCTTTCTTT. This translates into CASSYVPGDTEAFF.

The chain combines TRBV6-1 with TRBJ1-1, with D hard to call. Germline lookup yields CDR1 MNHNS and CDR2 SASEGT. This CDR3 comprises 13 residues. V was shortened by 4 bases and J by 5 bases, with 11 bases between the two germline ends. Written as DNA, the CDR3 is TGTGCCAGCAGTGTTGGGCTGAGTACTGAAGCTTTCTTT. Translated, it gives CASSVGLSTEAFF.

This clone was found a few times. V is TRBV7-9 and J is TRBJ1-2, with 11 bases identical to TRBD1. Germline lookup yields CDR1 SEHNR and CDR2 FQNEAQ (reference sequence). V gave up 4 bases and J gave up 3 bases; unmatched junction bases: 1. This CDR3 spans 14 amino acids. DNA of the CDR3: TGTGCCAGCAGCTGGGACAGGGGGTACTATGGCTACACCTTC. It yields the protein CASSWDRGYYGYTF. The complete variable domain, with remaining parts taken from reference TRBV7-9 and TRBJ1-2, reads DTGVSQNPRHKITKRGQNVTFRCDPISEHNRLYWYRQTLGQGPEFLTYFQNEAQLEKSRLLSDRFSAERPKGSFSTLEIQRTEQGDSAMYLCASSWDRGYYGYTFGSGTRLTVV.

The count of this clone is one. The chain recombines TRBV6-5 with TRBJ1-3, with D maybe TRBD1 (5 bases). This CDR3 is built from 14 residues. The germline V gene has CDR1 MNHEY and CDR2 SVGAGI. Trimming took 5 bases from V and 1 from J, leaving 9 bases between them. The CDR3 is CASSIGGSGNTIYF. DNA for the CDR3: TGTGCCAGCAGTATTGGGGGGTCTGGAAACACCATATATTTT.

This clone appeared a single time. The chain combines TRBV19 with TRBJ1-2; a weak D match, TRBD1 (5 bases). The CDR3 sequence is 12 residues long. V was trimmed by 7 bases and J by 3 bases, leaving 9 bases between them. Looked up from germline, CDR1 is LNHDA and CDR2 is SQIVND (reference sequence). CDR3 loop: CASTVRDYGYTF. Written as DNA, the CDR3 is TGTGCCAGTACGGTCAGGGACTATGGCTACACCTTC.

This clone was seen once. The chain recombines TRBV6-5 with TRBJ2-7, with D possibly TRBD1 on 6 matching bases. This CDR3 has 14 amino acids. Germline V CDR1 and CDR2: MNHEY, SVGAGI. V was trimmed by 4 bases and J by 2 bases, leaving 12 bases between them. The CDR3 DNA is TGTGCCAGCAGTTCCCCGGGACATACCTACGAGCAGTACTTC. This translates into CASSSPGHTYEQYF.

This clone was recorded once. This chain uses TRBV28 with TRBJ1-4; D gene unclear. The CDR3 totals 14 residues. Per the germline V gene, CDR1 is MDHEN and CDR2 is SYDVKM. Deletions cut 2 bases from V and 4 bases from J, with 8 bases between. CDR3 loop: CASSLMVGNEKLFF. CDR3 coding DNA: TGTGCCAGCAGTTTAATGGTGGGTAATGAAAAACTGTTTTTT.

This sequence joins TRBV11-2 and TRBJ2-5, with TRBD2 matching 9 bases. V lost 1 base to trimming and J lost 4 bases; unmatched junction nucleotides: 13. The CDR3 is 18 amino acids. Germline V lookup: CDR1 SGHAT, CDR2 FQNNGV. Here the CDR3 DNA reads TGTGCCAGCAGCTTAGGTTATCGGGTAGCGGGGGAGGGAGAGACCCAGTACTTC. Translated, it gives CASSLGYRVAGEGETQYF.